This TCR beta chain was observed in a study of identical twins. Notes on the study in general: Cross-sectional statistics underpinned the conclusions; the same donors were not followed. The more abundant beta clonotypes in cord blood had fewer insertions, and memory repertoires did not show this.

Germline CDR1 reads SQVTM; CDR2 reads ANQGSEA. Trimming left V 0 bases short and J 4 bases short, with 12 bases between. The CDR3 is 14 residues long. As for this clonotype: Antigen specificity is unknown.

Template switching added a universal primer binding site, and final cDNA carried unique molecular identifiers. MiXCR, run by TCRdb on the 5' RACE reads, gives a single entry per CDR3 protein. The sample carries 420,000 or so distinct CDR3 sequences, about 18% recorded once. The sample consisted of naive T cells sorted from blood. The J gene is TRBJ1-2, the V gene TRBV29-1, with a tentative D call TRBD1 (6 bases). The receptor was isolated from a man in his forties or fifties in good health. The CDR3 reads CSVEDSGVTYGYTF. Written as DNA, the CDR3 is TGCAGCGTTGAAGATTCAGGGGTTACCTATGGCTACACCTTC.